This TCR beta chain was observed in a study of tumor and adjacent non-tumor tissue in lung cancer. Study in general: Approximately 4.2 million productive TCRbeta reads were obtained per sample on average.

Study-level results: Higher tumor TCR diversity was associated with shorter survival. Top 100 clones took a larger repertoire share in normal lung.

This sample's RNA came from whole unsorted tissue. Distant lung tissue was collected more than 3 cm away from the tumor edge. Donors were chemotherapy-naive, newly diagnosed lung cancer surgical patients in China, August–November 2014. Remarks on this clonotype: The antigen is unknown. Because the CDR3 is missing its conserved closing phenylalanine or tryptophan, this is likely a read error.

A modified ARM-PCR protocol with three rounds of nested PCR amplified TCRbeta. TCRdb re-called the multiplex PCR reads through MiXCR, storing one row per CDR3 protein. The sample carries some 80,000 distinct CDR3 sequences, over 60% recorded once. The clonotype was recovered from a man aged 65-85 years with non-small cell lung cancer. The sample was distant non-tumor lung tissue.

The CDR3 is CAISLWRDRNTDTQYI. DNA for the CDR3: TGTGCCATCAGTCTCTGGCGCGATCGAAACACAGATACGCAGTATATT. The chain combines TRBV10-3 with TRBJ2-3; no clear D gene. Germline V gives CDR1 ENHRY, CDR2 SYGVKD. The CDR3 covers 16 residues. V was pared by 5 bases and J by 2 bases, with 17 bases between.